These T cell receptor beta chains were read from a single sample in a study of blood T cell repertoires in COVID-19. Produced via immunoSEQ multiplex PCR; TCRdb's table is partial and in-frame only. The sample shows almost 35,000 clones, 80% of them seen only once. Input material: peripheral blood. Receptors were obtained from a man aged 80 or over with acute or convalescent COVID-19. Each CDR3 is given with its conserved first and last residue. The order of the fields is clone size, D gene, J gene, V gene, CDR3 protein, CDR3 DNA. A D gene is named only where the DNA matches it firmly. Clone size appears in some rows only: once, few, many, or a class for an expanded clone.

NA,TRBD1,TRBJ1-3,TRBV3-1/TRBV3-2,CASSRTGGNGNTIYF,TGTGCCAGCAGTAGGACAGGGGGCAATGGAAACACCATATATTTT
NA,NA,TRBJ1-1,TRBV5-1,CASSLAVSGGNTEAFF,TGCGCCAGCAGCTTGGCCGTATCGGGGGGCAACACTGAAGCTTTCTTT
NA,TRBD1,TRBJ1-3,TRBV9,CASSASTGSPGNTIYF,TGTGCCAGCAGCGCCTCGACAGGGAGCCCTGGAAACACCATATATTTT
NA,TRBD1,TRBJ2-7,TRBV6-6,CASSYSVQGSSYEQYF,TGTGCCAGCAGTTACTCGGTACAGGGGAGCTCCTACGAGCAGTACTTC
NA,NA,TRBJ1-5,TRBV27,CASRSFQHF,TGTGCCAGCAGGTCTTTCCAGCATTTT
NA,NA,TRBJ1-2,TRBV9,CASSVGGAINGYTF,TGTGCCAGCAGCGTAGGGGGCGCAATTAATGGCTACACCTTC
NA,NA,TRBJ2-2,TRBV27,CASSSGGFWAGELFF,TGTGCCAGCAGTTCCGGCGGGTTCTGGGCCGGGGAGCTGTTTTTT
NA,TRBD1,TRBJ1-1,TRBV12-3/TRBV12-4,CASTLQGAPAFF,TGTGCCAGCACTTTACAGGGGGCGCCGGCTTTCTTT
NA,NA,TRBJ2-3,TRBV3-1/TRBV3-2,CASSRGQGPDTQYF,TGTGCCAGCAGCCGCGGGCAGGGGCCAGATACGCAGTATTTT
NA,TRBD1,TRBJ2-1,TRBV10-3,CAISGTEKNNEQFF,TGTGCCATCAGCGGGACAGAAAAAAACAATGAGCAGTTCTTC
NA,NA,TRBJ2-1,TRBV5-1,CASSLAGGSAYNEQFF,TGCGCCAGCAGCTTGGCCGGTGGGAGCGCCTACAATGAGCAGTTCTTC
NA,TRBD1,TRBJ2-3,TRBV4-2,CASSQGTGTTSTDTQYF,TGTGCCAGCAGCCAAGGGACAGGGACAACTAGCACAGATACGCAGTATTTT
NA,TRBD1,TRBJ2-7,TRBV5-1,CASSPGTVSYEQYF,TGCGCCAGCAGCCCAGGGACAGTTTCCTACGAGCAGTACTTC
NA,NA,TRBJ2-2,TRBV3-1/TRBV3-2,CASSQLLVPGELFF,TGTGCCAGCAGCCAATTACTAGTCCCCGGGGAGCTGTTTTTT
few,NA,TRBJ2-5,TRBV6-5,CASSYPIDRETQYF,TGTGCCAGCAGTTACCCTATCGACAGGGAGACCCAGTACTTC
NA,NA,TRBJ1-2,TRBV5-1,CASSSAGRGSANYGYTF,TGCGCCAGCAGCTCGGCAGGGCGGGGGTCAGCTAACTATGGCTACACCTTC
NA,NA,TRBJ1-1,TRBV18,CASRRALQGTEAFF,TGTGCCAGCAGACGGGCCCTGCAGGGCACTGAAGCTTTCTTT
NA,NA,TRBJ1-2,TRBV7-8,CASSLGGVLSYGYTF,TGTGCCAGCAGCTTGGGAGGAGTACTGAGCTATGGCTACACCTTC
few,NA,TRBJ2-1,TRBV14,CASSSNPGLPGGYEQFF,TGTGCCAGCAGCTCCAACCCCGGACTACCCGGAGGCTATGAGCAGTTCTTC
NA,TRBD1,TRBJ2-5,TRBV18,CASSPPGQGWTQYF,TGTGCCAGCTCACCACCCGGACAGGGGTGGACCCAGTACTTC
NA,TRBD2,TRBJ2-7,TRBV6-6,CASRRDYLRTPRLFF,TGTGCCAGCAGAAGGGACTACCTCAGGACCCCCCGGCTCTTCTTC
NA,TRBD1,TRBJ2-5,TRBV6-5,CASTPTGNQETQYF,TGTGCCAGCACCCCGACAGGGAATCAAGAGACCCAGTACTTC
NA,TRBD2,TRBJ2-2,TRBV5-1,CASSDSGGAPGELFF,TGCGCCAGCAGCGACAGCGGGGGGGCTCCCGGGGAGCTGTTTTTT
NA,TRBD2,TRBJ2-5,TRBV12-5,CASGFRTSGHRAVPETQYF,TGTGCTAGTGGTTTTAGGACTAGCGGACATCGGGCAGTCCCAGAGACCCAGTACTTC
NA,TRBD1,TRBJ1-2,TRBV5-6,CASSPTTGVLFGGYGYTF,TGTGCCAGCAGCCCTACCACAGGGGTCCTTTTCGGAGGCTATGGCTACACCTTC
once,NA,TRBJ1-2,TRBV5-1,CASSPVGGSDGYTF,TGCGCCAGCAGCCCTGTGGGGGGAAGTGATGGCTACACCTTC
NA,NA,TRBJ1-2,TRBV29-1,CSVVDSNYGYTF,TGCAGCGTTGTAGACAGTAACTATGGCTACACCTTC
NA,TRBD1,TRBJ1-6,TRBV18,CASSPQAQGASPLHF,TGTGCCAGCTCACCACAGGCCCAGGGGGCTTCACCCCTCCACTTT
NA,NA,TRBJ2-1,TRBV9,CASSASDYNEQFF,TGTGCCAGCAGCGCTAGCGACTACAATGAGCAGTTCTTC
NA,TRBD1,TRBJ2-6,TRBV9,CASSVDPGGVSGANVLTF,TGTGCCAGCAGCGTAGACCCAGGGGGAGTATCCGGGGCCAACGTCCTGACTTTC
NA,NA,TRBJ2-2,TRBV25-1,CASSEPGATGELFF,TGTGCCAGCAGTGAACCAGGCGCCACCGGGGAGCTGTTTTTT
NA,TRBD2,TRBJ2-1,TRBV11-2,CASSPGTSGRQRRNEQFF,TGTGCCAGCAGCCCAGGGACTAGCGGGAGGCAGAGGAGAAATGAGCAGTTCTTC
NA,NA,TRBJ1-2,TRBV7-9,CASSPVRSRDYGYTF,TGTGCCAGCAGCCCAGTCCGCTCCAGGGACTATGGCTACACCTTC
NA,TRBD1,TRBJ2-3,TRBV18,CASSPRQGADTQYF,TGTGCCAGCTCACCACGACAGGGGGCCGATACGCAGTATTTT
NA,TRBD2,TRBJ2-1,TRBV9,CASSVGAAGGPSEQFF,TGTGCCAGCAGCGTAGGGGCAGCGGGGGGGCCCTCTGAGCAGTTCTTC
many,NA,TRBJ2-2,TRBV20-1,CSASRFAGRNTGELFF,TGCAGTGCTAGTCGTTTCGCGGGGCGGAACACCGGGGAGCTGTTTTTT
NA,NA,TRBJ1-3,TRBV7-9,CASSLAGGAIYF,TGTGCCAGCAGCTTAGCTGGGGGCGCCATATATTTT
NA,NA,TRBJ2-5,TRBV12-3/TRBV12-4,CASSYSVAISYF,TGTGCCAGCAGTTACAGTGTCGCGATATCATACTTC
NA,NA,TRBJ2-7,TRBV7-3,CASSLILGSEQYF,TGTGCCAGCAGCTTAATACTTGGTTCCGAGCAGTACTTC
NA,TRBD1,TRBJ1-6,TRBV19,CASRRQGFGSPLHF,TGTGCCAGTAGGAGACAGGGCTTCGGGTCACCCCTCCACTTT
NA,NA,TRBJ1-1,TRBV2,CASSDTDTEAFF,TGTGCCAGCAGTGATACAGACACTGAAGCTTTCTTT
NA,NA,TRBJ1-6,TRBV6-5,CASSYSNRETSPLHF,TGTGCCAGCAGTTACTCGAACAGGGAAACCTCACCCCTCCACTTT
NA,TRBD2,TRBJ2-1,TRBV7-3,CASSPRGSGGVYEQFF,TGTGCCAGCAGCCCCCGGGGTAGCGGGGGGGTCTATGAGCAGTTCTTC
NA,NA,TRBJ1-2,TRBV4-3,CASSPDGRDLYGYTF,TGCGCCAGCAGCCCCGACGGGAGAGACCTCTATGGCTACACCTTC
NA,NA,TRBJ1-6,TRBV3-1/TRBV3-2,CASSQSGTGRGNSPLHF,TGTGCCAGCAGCCAATCTGGGACGGGCAGGGGTAATTCACCCCTCCACTTT
NA,TRBD1,TRBJ1-6,TRBV6-6,CASSSMHRGSNSPLHF,TGTGCCAGCAGTTCCATGCACAGGGGGTCGAATTCACCCCTCCACTTT
NA,TRBD2,TRBJ2-7,TRBV4-2,CASSRSGLAGTEQYF,TGTGCCAGCAGCCGGTCCGGACTAGCGGGAACCGAGCAGTACTTC
once,NA,TRBJ2-1,TRBV25-1,CASSPYGGGAYNEQFF,TGTGCCAGCAGTCCCTATGGTGGGGGCGCCTACAATGAGCAGTTCTTC
NA,NA,TRBJ2-1,TRBV3-1/TRBV3-2,CASSHSARGKGRWDEQFF,TGTGCCAGCAGCCATTCGGCGAGGGGGAAGGGCAGATGGGATGAGCAGTTCTTC
once,TRBD2,TRBJ2-5,TRBV7-6,CASSSGSGTSGGKETQYF,TGTGCCAGCAGCTCAGGGTCGGGTACTAGCGGGGGAAAAGAGACCCAGTACTTC
NA,TRBD2,TRBJ2-1,TRBV27,CASRIAGGTYNEQFF,TGTGCCAGCAGGATAGCGGGGGGCACCTACAATGAGCAGTTCTTC
NA,NA,TRBJ1-5,TRBV19,CASSLPAGGGNQPQHF,TGTGCCAGTAGCCTCCCGGCCGGAGGGGGCAATCAGCCCCAGCATTTT
NA,NA,TRBJ1-1,TRBV11-2,CASSFSLNTEAFF,TGTGCCAGCAGCTTCTCTCTGAACACTGAAGCTTTCTTT
NA,NA,TRBJ1-2,TRBV19,CASSIFAQGPGYTF,TGTGCCAGTAGTATATTTGCCCAGGGCCCTGGCTACACCTTC
NA,TRBD1,TRBJ2-7,TRBV7-3,CASSYTGDGEQYF,TGTGCCAGCAGCTATACAGGGGACGGCGAGCAGTACTTC
medium-sized,NA,TRBJ1-5,TRBV6-4,CASSDSRSPSNQPQHF,TGTGCCAGCAGTGACTCAAGAAGCCCTTCTAATCAGCCCCAGCATTTT
NA,TRBD2,TRBJ2-5,TRBV7-7,CASSLGGGRADETQYF,TGTGCTAGCAGCTTAGGAGGCGGGAGGGCCGACGAGACCCAGTACTTC